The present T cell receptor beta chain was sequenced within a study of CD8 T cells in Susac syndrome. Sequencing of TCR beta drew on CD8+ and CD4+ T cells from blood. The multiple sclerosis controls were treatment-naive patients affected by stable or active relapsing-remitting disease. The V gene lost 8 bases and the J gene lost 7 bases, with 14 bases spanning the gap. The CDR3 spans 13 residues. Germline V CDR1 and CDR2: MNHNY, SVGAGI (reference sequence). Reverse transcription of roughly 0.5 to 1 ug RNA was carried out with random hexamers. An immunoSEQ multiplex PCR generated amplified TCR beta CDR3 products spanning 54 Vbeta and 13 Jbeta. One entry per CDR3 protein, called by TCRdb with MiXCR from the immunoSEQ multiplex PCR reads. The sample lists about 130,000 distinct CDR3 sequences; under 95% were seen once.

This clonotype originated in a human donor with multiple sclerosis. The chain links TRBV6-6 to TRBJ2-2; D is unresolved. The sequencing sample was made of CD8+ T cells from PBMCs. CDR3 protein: CASGPGSHGELFF. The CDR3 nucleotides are TGTGCCAGCGGACCCGGGTCCCACGGGGAGCTGTTTTTT.